A selection of T cell receptor beta chains follows, all from one sample in a study of memory B cells and T cells in multiple sclerosis. Sequencing was performed with immunoSEQ multiplex PCR; in TCRdb, only in-frame clones are kept and a portion is missing. This sample yields around 50,000 clones, of which over 75% are seen a single time; 1.1% belongs to the top ten. The antigens of these receptors remain unknown. Sequenced material: PBMCs from blood kept in culture. The receptors stem from a human donor with multiple sclerosis. Each CDR3 is given without its conserved first and last residue. Clone sizes are given selectively: once, few, many, or a class where the clone is expanded.

J: TRBJ1-1; size: -; V: TRBV30; CDR3: AQGRKNTEAF
J: TRBJ1-3; size: -; V: TRBV5-4; CDR3: ASSSLNLGSSGNTIY
J: TRBJ1-2; size: -; V: TRBV6-1; CDR3: ASSEYWFYT
J: TRBJ1-2; size: -; V: TRBV10-3; CDR3: AISETRGQGRPGYT
J: TRBJ2-3; size: -; V: TRBV5-8; CDR3: ASSSLFGGASTDTQY
J: TRBJ2-5; size: -; V: TRBV9; CDR3: ASSVDVGLVETQY
J: TRBJ2-1; size: -; V: TRBV6-5; CDR3: ASSYSKGMNEQF
J: TRBJ1-1; size: -; V: TRBV5-1; CDR3: ASSLGSGTEAF
J: TRBJ1-2; size: -; V: TRBV7-2; CDR3: ASSLVGGWYGYT
J: TRBJ1-1; size: -; V: TRBV2; CDR3: ASSDLNSSTETF
J: TRBJ1-6; size: -; V: TRBV9; CDR3: ASSVAGQGTSPLH
J: TRBJ2-5; size: -; V: TRBV11-2; CDR3: ASSLGTFRETQY
J: TRBJ1-3; size: few; V: TRBV5-1; CDR3: ASSLSPLSGNTIY
J: TRBJ2-2; size: -; V: TRBV5-1; CDR3: ASSLRDRDTGELF
J: TRBJ2-1; size: -; V: TRBV6-1; CDR3: ASSERPRGYNEQF
J: TRBJ1-1; size: -; V: TRBV7-9; CDR3: ASSQARQGGAVAF
J: TRBJ1-2; size: few; V: TRBV7-2; CDR3: ASSPLTGPYGYT
J: TRBJ2-2; size: once; V: TRBV19; CDR3: ASSMGQGAPGELF
J: TRBJ1-2; size: -; V: TRBV6-6; CDR3: ASRESVRNGAGYT
J: TRBJ2-2; size: -; V: TRBV6-6; CDR3: ASRWTGGFDTGELF
J: TRBJ2-3; size: -; V: TRBV5-1; CDR3: ASSLAGSDTDTQY
J: TRBJ2-5; size: -; V: TRBV15; CDR3: ATSIFFSSGAKETQY
J: TRBJ2-2; size: -; V: TRBV9; CDR3: ASSLTGTAAFGGELF
J: TRBJ1-1; size: -; V: TRBV7-2; CDR3: ASSYYTEAF
J: TRBJ1-5; size: -; V: TRBV4-1; CDR3: ASSRETASNQPQH
J: TRBJ1-1; size: -; V: TRBV6-1; CDR3: ASSVGRGNTEAF
J: TRBJ2-1; size: -; V: TRBV9; CDR3: ASSVVSNEQF
J: TRBJ2-1; size: -; V: TRBV27; CDR3: ASSYRERGKGNEQF
J: TRBJ1-5; size: few; V: TRBV4-1; CDR3: ASSQRLSNQPQH
J: TRBJ1-1; size: -; V: TRBV2; CDR3: ASSVQRETEAF
J: TRBJ1-6; size: -; V: TRBV7-8; CDR3: ASSLVGGTTHSPLH